The clone carrying this TCR beta chain was observed once. Its antigen is unidentified. This sample stems from a study of cytomegalovirus exposure and HLA in healthy donors. Study-wide findings and caveats: In a later analysis, 15,000 to 20,000 TCR beta sequences were associated with HLA alleles at 0.05 false discovery rate.

In the PCR, 60 Vbeta and 13 Jbeta primers were used. Sequenced by immunoSEQ multiplex PCR; TCRdb stores in-frame clones only, minus some. This sample carries approximately 100,000 clones, about 70% of them seen once, and the ten largest clones take 2% to 2.5%. The germline CDR1 and CDR2 sequences are SEHNR and FQNEAQ (reference sequence). CDR3 length equals 15 residues. The germline V and J ends were trimmed by 1 base and 2 bases, with 12 bases remaining between them. The sample was PBMCs. The J gene is TRBJ2-7, the V gene TRBV7-9, with a weak D call TRBD1 (6 bases). The TCR originated in a human donor in good health. Here the CDR3 DNA reads TGTGCCAGCAGCTTAGACGGGACACAAACCTACGAGCAGTACTTC. This gives the protein CASSLDGTQTYEQYF.